One and the same sample provided the 25 T cell receptor beta chains below, sequenced in a study of T cells in Graves' hyperthyroidism and ophthalmopathy (dated by TCRdb to the late 2010s). Receptors were amplified or captured by multiplex PCR. The sequencer listed for this sample is Illumina HiSeq 2000. TCR beta CDR3 regions were amplified from RNA transcripts. The first round of RT-PCR for the TCR CDR3 was performed with the HTBI primer set and the Qiagen OneStep RT-PCR kit. TCRdb applied fastp at Q25 and MiXCR to the public reads, then kept only in-frame beta chains. All rows with the same CDR3 protein become a single entry with the most common DNA and genes. A total of 530,000 or so distinct CDR3 sequences appear in this sample, 35% to 55% of them only once. Approximately 8.4% of the sample goes to the ten largest clones. Sequencing used peripheral blood or thyroid tissue (not recorded which). The receptors were sampled from a woman aged 18-29 years with Graves' hyperthyroidism.

This chain links TRBV24-1 with TRBJ2-2; 8 positions match TRBD1. J gave up 3 bases and V 5 bases, and 7 bases lay outside the gene matches. Germline assignment: CDR1 KGHDR and CDR2 SFDVKD. CDR3 size: 16 residues. For the CDR3, the DNA is TGTGCCACCAGTGTACAGGGGGAGGTGGACACCGGGGAGCTGTTTTTT. The encoded protein is CATSVQGEVDTGELFF.

The gene calls are TRBV12-3 or TRBV12-4 and TRBJ2-5; 7 nucleotides match TRBD2. V shed 3 bases and J 2 bases; nucleotides not matched to a gene: 6. The CDR3 is made up of 15 amino acids. The CDR3 DNA follows: TGTGCCAGCAGTTTTTCGGGAGGTGGGCAAGAGACCCAGTACTTC. Amino acid sequence: CASSFSGGGQETQYF.

This clonotype was counted at least ten times. The gene calls are TRBV6-5 and TRBJ1-6, with D possibly matching TRBD1 (5 bases). Trimming cost V 5 bases and J 10 bases, with 12 bases left between them. The CDR3 has 13 residues. Per germline, CDR1 MNHEY and CDR2 SVGAGI. The CDR3 bases are TGTGCCAGCAGTGGGGGGGTGGACTCACCCCTCCACTTT. It codes for CASSGGVDSPLHF.

V and J are TRBV20-1 and TRBJ1-1; D gene uncertain. V gave up 4 bases and J gave up 3 bases, with 12 bases separating them. This CDR3 has 13 amino acids. From germline, CDR1 is DFQATT and CDR2 SNEGSKA (reference sequence). The CDR3 bases are TGCAGTGCTATCCCGGGAGGCGACACTGAAGCTTTCTTT. This sequence encodes CSAIPGGDTEAFF.

Remarks on this clonotype: Here the CDR3 omits its conserved ending phenylalanine or tryptophan, so a read error is the likely source. No DNA is shown, since the ends of the CDR3 on it are uncertain; the CDR3 is the one TCRdb lists. The gene calls are TRBV20-1 and TRBJ1-4; no check of the table's D call, TRBD1, against the DNA was made. In germline, CDR1 is DFQATT, CDR2 SNEGSKA (reference sequence). The CDR3 length is 8 residues, termini included. The CDR3 sequence: CSARGQPY.

This clonotype was observed at least ten times. CDR3 in amino acids: CASSLAGRGDTIYF. The CDR3 DNA sequence: TGTGCCAGCAGCTTGGCCGGCCGAGGGGACACCATATATTTT. V and J are TRBV5-4 and TRBJ1-3, with D maybe TRBD1 (5 bases). Trimming took 0 bases from V and 8 from J, leaving 12 bases between them. The CDR3 is made up of 14 amino acids. CDR1 and CDR2 from the germline V gene are SGHNT and YYREEE (reference sequence).

The V gene is TRBV12-3 or TRBV12-4, the J gene TRBJ1-5; D is uncertain. Trimming removed 5 bases at V and 11 bases at J, with 10 bases between. CDR3 length equals 11 residues. The CDR3 sequence is CASSVRETQHF. The DNA of the CDR3 is TGTGCCAGCAGTGTTAGGGAGACCCAGCATTTT.

With respect to this clonotype: As the CDR3 is not closed by the conserved phenylalanine or tryptophan, this likely results from a read error. The chain combines TRBV5-1 with TRBJ1-6; tentatively, D is TRBD1 (6 bases). V shed 3 bases and J shed 7 bases, with 11 bases lying between them. CDR1 and CDR2 (germline): SGHRS, YFSETQ. The CDR3 length is 14 residues. The CDR3 DNA sequence: TGCGCCAGCAGCTCGGACAGTACGAATTCACCCCTCCACCTT. As protein: CASSSDSTNSPLHL.

The chain recombines TRBV5-3 with TRBJ1-5; no firm D call. TRBV5-3 is classed as an ORF, of uncertain function. The CDR3 has 10 residues. Trimming shortened V by 7 bases and J by 5 bases, and 4 bases separated the two germline ends. The CDR3 DNA reads as TGTGCCAGATCCGATCAGCCCCAGCATTTT. Its protein is CARSDQPQHF.

With regard to this clonotype: This likely comes from a read error, as the CDR3 has no conserved phenylalanine or tryptophan at its end. The chain recombines TRBV2 with TRBJ1-1; TRBD1 aligns across 7 bases. The CDR3 loop spans 13 amino acids. Trimming removed 1 base from V and 5 bases from J; junction bases left unmatched: 1. The germline gives CDR1 SNHLY, CDR2 FYNNEI. Here the CDR3 DNA reads TGTGCCAGCAGTGAAGACAGGGGAACTGAAGCTTTCTCT. Its translation is CASSEDRGTEAFS.

The chain is built from TRBV6-5 and TRBJ2-6; weak D call: TRBD1 (5 bases). Trimming shortened V by 6 bases and J by 3 bases, and 12 bases separated the two germline ends. The CDR3 length is 15 residues. The germline CDR1 and CDR2 sequences are MNHEY and SVGAGI. This CDR3 is CASRRQWLGANVLTF. DNA for the CDR3: TGTGCCAGCAGGCGACAGTGGCTTGGGGCCAACGTCCTGACTTTC.

J is TRBJ2-5 and V is TRBV20-1; 8 bases line up with TRBD2. The CDR3 is 16 amino acids. The junction had 13 bases not matched to a gene; V was cut back by 6 bases and J by 1 base. Germline V gene lookup returns CDR1 DFQATT and CDR2 SNEGSKA (reference sequence). The CDR3 DNA reads TGCAGTGCCAGGTCTAGCGGGTGGCCCCCCCAAGAGACCCAGTACTTC. This gives the protein CSARSSGWPPQETQYF.

The sample holds many counts of this clonotype. The V gene is TRBV6-2 or TRBV6-3, the J gene TRBJ1-1; 7 positions match TRBD1. Germline CDR1 and CDR2: MNHEY and SVGEGT. J gave up 5 bases and V 2 bases, and 5 bases lay outside the gene matches. The CDR3 contains 14 residues. CDR3 sequence (DNA): TGTGCCAGCAGTTACCCAGGGGGACGAACTGAAGCTTTCTTT. It specifies CASSYPGGRTEAFF.

The rearrangement joins TRBV7-8 to TRBJ1-1; D might be TRBD1 (5 bases). The CDR3 has 14 residues. Germline CDR1 and CDR2: SGHVS and FQNEAQ. V shed 7 bases and J shed 5 bases, with 17 bases lying between them. This CDR3 is CASTLRGAGTEAFF. The CDR3 coding sequence is TGTGCCAGCACCCTCCGGGGCGCCGGGACTGAAGCTTTCTTT.

V usage is TRBV7-2 and J usage is TRBJ1-1; no firm D call. The CDR3 has 14 amino acids. V was shortened by 0 bases and J by 1 base, with 6 bases between the two germline ends. Germline CDR1 and CDR2: SGHTA and FQGNSA. CDR3 loop: CASSLAWGNTEAFF. CDR3 nucleotides: TGTGCCAGCAGCTTAGCCTGGGGGAACACTGAAGCTTTCTTT.

This clonotype was seen many times. This sequence joins TRBV5-6 and TRBJ1-2; a weak D match, TRBD1 (5 bases). The CDR3 totals 14 residues. CDR1 and CDR2 from the germline V gene are SGHDT and YYEEEE. V gave up 0 bases and J gave up 4 bases, with 10 bases separating them. The chain's CDR3 is CASSLGDVFYGYTF. The CDR3 DNA reads TGTGCCAGCAGCTTGGGGGACGTCTTCTATGGCTACACCTTC.

The table lists this clonotype with many counts. The chain employs TRBV12-3 or TRBV12-4 and TRBJ2-7; D unresolved. The length of the CDR3 is 13 residues. Trimming took off 6 bases at V and 5 bases at J, with 14 bases between the two ends. The CDR3 sequence: CASSPVGVDEQYF. In nucleotides, the CDR3 is TGTGCCAGCAGCCCCGTCGGAGTCGACGAGCAGTACTTC.

The chain links TRBV10-3 to TRBJ1-3; D perhaps matches TRBD1 (6 bases). V lost 7 bases and J 14 bases, leaving 24 bases between the germline ends. The germline V gene has CDR1 ENHRY and CDR2 SYGVKD. The CDR3 is 14 residues long. The CDR3 is CAITSEGHRYAVYF. The DNA for the CDR3 is TGTGCCATCACCTCCGAGGGACACAGATACGCAGTATATTTT.

The chain recombines TRBV30 with TRBJ1-1; D gene uncertain. The germline V gene has CDR1 GTSNPN and CDR2 SVGIG (reference sequence). The CDR3 has 12 residues. Trimming removed 2 bases from V and 8 bases from J, with 12 bases in between. CDR3 nucleotides: TGTGCCTGGAGTCGGACCTTGAGAGAAGCTTTCTTT. Encoded protein: CAWSRTLREAFF.

This chain links TRBV2 with TRBJ2-2, with D hard to call. Germline CDR1 is SNHLY and CDR2 is FYNNEI. This CDR3 has 11 residues. Deletions cut 6 bases from V and 9 bases from J, with 8 bases between. CDR3 in amino acids: CASSHRRELFF. CDR3 nucleotides: TGTGCCAGCAGCCACCGAAGGGAGCTGTTTTTT.

This clonotype was seen repeatedly, ten times or more. The genes are TRBV24-1 and TRBJ1-5; D is ambiguous. V lost 5 bases and J 0 bases, leaving 10 bases between the germline ends. CDR1 is KGHDR, CDR2 SFDVKD, per germline. The CDR3 is 15 residues long. CDR3 bases: TGTGCCACCAGTGGGGGTTTCAGTAGCAATCAGCCCCAGCATTTT. Translated: CATSGGFSSNQPQHF.

The chain combines TRBV20-1 with TRBJ2-6; D is undetermined. Trimming shortened V by 1 base and J by 3 bases, and 13 bases separated the two germline ends. Germline V gene lookup returns CDR1 DFQATT and CDR2 SNEGSKA (reference sequence). This CDR3 has 16 residues. In DNA, the CDR3 is TGCAGTGCTAGAGCGGCAGAGACCTATGGGGCCAACGTCCTGACTTTC. Amino acids: CSARAAETYGANVLTF.

The sample holds one count of this clonotype. This chain joins TRBV7-9 and TRBJ2-7; weak D call: TRBD2 (7 bases). Germline CDR1 and CDR2: SEHNR and FQNEAQ (reference sequence). The CDR3 contains 14 residues. V shed 5 bases and J shed 7 bases, with 18 bases lying between them. CDR3 DNA sequence: TGTGCCAGCAGCATAAGGGGGGGGCTGGGAGAGCAGTACTTC. This encodes CASSIRGGLGEQYF.

This chain uses TRBV20-1 with TRBJ2-4; D ambiguous. The V and J ends lost 3 bases and 0 bases respectively, with 6 bases between them. Germline-derived CDR1 and CDR2 are DFQATT and SNEGSKA (reference sequence). The CDR3 runs to 13 residues. CDR3 region: CSASDLAKNIQYF. CDR3 sequence (DNA): TGCAGTGCTAGCGATCTAGCCAAAAACATTCAGTACTTC.

V is TRBV10-3 and J is TRBJ1-5; 9 bases match TRBD1. This CDR3 has 15 amino acids. V gave up 1 base and J gave up 14 bases; unmatched junction bases: 12. Germline-derived CDR1 and CDR2 are ENHRY and SYGVKD. CDR3 sequence reads: CAISEFLRDRAYEHF. The CDR3 DNA follows: TGTGCCATCAGTGAGTTCCTTCGGGACAGGGCCTACGAGCATTTT.